This T cell receptor beta chain appears in the sequencing data of a study of T cell changes during pregnancy in multiple sclerosis. Generated by immunoSEQ multiplex PCR, the TCRdb table keeps only in-frame clones and is missing some. The data show around 33,000 clones, about 89% seen once. In its sample, this clone was seen once. Per germline, CDR1 MRHNA and CDR2 SNTAGT. The J segment lost 7 bases and the V segment lost 3 bases, leaving 7 bases of the junction unmatched. CDR3 length: 15 amino acids. This sample comprised CD8+ T cells from peripheral blood mononuclear cells, obtained before pregnancy. This chain uses TRBV6-4 with TRBJ2-1; TRBD2 agrees at 9 bases. The TCR comes from a female donor with multiple sclerosis, enrolled in a pregnancy study. CDR3 sequence: CASSETSGGRNEQFF. CDR3 nucleotides: TGTGCCAGCAGTGAGACCAGCGGGGGGCGTAATGAGCAGTTCTTC.